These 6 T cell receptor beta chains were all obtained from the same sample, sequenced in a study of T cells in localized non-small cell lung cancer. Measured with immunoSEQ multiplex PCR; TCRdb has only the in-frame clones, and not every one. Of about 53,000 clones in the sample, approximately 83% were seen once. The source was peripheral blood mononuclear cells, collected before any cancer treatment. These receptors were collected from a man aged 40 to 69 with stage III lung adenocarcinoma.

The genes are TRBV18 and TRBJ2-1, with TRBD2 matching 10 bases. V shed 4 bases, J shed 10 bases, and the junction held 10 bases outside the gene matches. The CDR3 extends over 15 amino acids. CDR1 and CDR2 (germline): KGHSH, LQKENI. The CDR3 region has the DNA TGTGCCAGCTCACTACGGTCTAGCGGGAGTCGAGAGCAGTTCTTC. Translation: CASSLRSSGSREQFF.

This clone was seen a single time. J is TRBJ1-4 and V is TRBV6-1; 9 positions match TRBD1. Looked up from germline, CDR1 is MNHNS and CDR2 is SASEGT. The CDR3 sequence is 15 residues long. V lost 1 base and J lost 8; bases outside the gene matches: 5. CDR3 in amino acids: CASSEGGDRAEKLFF. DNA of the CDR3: TGTGCCAGCAGTGAAGGGGGGGACAGGGCGGAAAAACTGTTTTTT.

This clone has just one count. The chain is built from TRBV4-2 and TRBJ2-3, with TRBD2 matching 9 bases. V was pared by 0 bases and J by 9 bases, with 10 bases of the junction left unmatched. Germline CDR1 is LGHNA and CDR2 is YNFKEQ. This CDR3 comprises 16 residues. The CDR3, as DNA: TGTGCCAGCAGCCAAGAAGAAGCGGGGGGTCCCGTCACGCAGTATTTT. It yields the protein CASSQEEAGGPVTQYF.

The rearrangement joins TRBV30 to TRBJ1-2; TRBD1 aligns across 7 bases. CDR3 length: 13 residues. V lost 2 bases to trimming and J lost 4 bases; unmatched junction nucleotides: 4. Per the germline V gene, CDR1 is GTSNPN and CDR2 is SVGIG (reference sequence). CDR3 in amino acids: CAWSSGGFYGYTF. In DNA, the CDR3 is TGTGCCTGGAGTTCAGGGGGATTCTATGGCTACACCTTC. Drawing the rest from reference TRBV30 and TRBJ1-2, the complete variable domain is SQTIHQWPATLVQPVGSPLSLECTVEGTSNPNLYWYRQAAGRGLQLLFYSVGIGQISSEVPQNLSASRPQDRQFILSSKKLLLSDSGFYLCAWSSGGFYGYTFGSGTRLTVV.

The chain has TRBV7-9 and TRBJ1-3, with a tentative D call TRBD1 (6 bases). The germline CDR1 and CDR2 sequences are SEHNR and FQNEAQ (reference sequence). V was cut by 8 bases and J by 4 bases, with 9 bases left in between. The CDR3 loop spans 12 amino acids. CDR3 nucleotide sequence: TGTGCCAGCTTCAGGGGAGGAAACACCATATATTTT. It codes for CASFRGGNTIYF.

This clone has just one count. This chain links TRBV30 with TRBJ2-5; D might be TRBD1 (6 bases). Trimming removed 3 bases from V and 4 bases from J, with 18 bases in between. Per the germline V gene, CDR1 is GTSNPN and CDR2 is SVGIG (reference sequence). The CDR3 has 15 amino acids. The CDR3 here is CAWSAGADRPETQYF. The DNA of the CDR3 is TGTGCCTGGAGCGCAGGGGCGGACCGGCCAGAGACCCAGTACTTC. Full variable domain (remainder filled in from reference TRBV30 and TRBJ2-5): SQTIHQWPATLVQPVGSPLSLECTVEGTSNPNLYWYRQAAGRGLQLLFYSVGIGQISSEVPQNLSASRPQDRQFILSSKKLLLSDSGFYLCAWSAGADRPETQYFGPGTRLLVL.